A selection of T cell receptor beta chains follows, all from one sample in a study of cytomegalovirus exposure and HLA in healthy donors. Produced via immunoSEQ multiplex PCR; TCRdb's table is partial and in-frame only. This sample has 100,000 to 150,000 clones; approximately 80% occur once, and the top ten carry 3.7%. The sequencing sample was made of PBMCs. The source of these receptors is a human donor in good health. Each CDR3 is given with its conserved first and last residue. The order of the fields is clone size, V gene, D gene, J gene, CDR3 DNA, CDR3 protein. D genes are given only for firm matches. Clone size is not always given. Where it is, it says once, few, many or a class for expanded clones.

size: .
V: TRBV7-9
D: TRBD1
J: TRBJ1-2
DNA: TGTTCCAGCAGCTTACTAGGACAGGGGTGGGATGGCTACACCTTC
CDR3: CSSSLLGQGWDGYTF

size: .
V: TRBV5-4
D: .
J: TRBJ1-1
DNA: TGTGCCAGCAGCGGTCCTCAGGGGATGAACACTGAAGCTTTCTTT
CDR3: CASSGPQGMNTEAFF

size: .
V: TRBV5-4
D: .
J: TRBJ2-5
DNA: TGTGCCAGCAGCTTGGTACGGGGGCAAGAGACCCAGTACTTC
CDR3: CASSLVRGQETQYF

size: .
V: TRBV18
D: .
J: TRBJ1-5
DNA: TGTGCCAGCTCACCTCAGGGATGGGCATTGGGTCAGCCCCAGCATTTT
CDR3: CASSPQGWALGQPQHF

size: few
V: TRBV9
D: TRBD1
J: TRBJ2-5
DNA: TGTGCCAGCAGCTCGACTTCAACAGGGGGAGAGACCCAGTACTTC
CDR3: CASSSTSTGGETQYF

size: .
V: TRBV7-9
D: .
J: TRBJ1-3
DNA: TGTGCCAGCAGCTTATCACAGTCTCCCTCTGGAAACACCATATATTTT
CDR3: CASSLSQSPSGNTIYF

size: .
V: TRBV6-5
D: .
J: TRBJ1-4
DNA: TGTGCCAGCGGGGGAAAAACAGGGATCTTCGGCAAACTGTTTTTT
CDR3: CASGGKTGIFGKLFF

size: few
V: TRBV18
D: TRBD1
J: TRBJ2-1
DNA: TGTGCCAGCTCACCACGGGCCTATCCCGGGACAGGGGACAATGAGCAGTTCTTC
CDR3: CASSPRAYPGTGDNEQFF

size: .
V: TRBV19
D: .
J: TRBJ1-1
DNA: TGTTCCACGGCCAGGCAGTCGAACACTGAAGCTTTCTTT
CDR3: CSTARQSNTEAFF

size: .
V: TRBV7-8
D: .
J: TRBJ1-1
DNA: TGTGCCAGCAGCTTAGCGGGAAGGGACTCAAACACTGAAGCTTTCTTT
CDR3: CASSLAGRDSNTEAFF

size: .
V: TRBV30
D: TRBD2
J: TRBJ2-5
DNA: TGTGCCTGGAGAGGAGGACTAGTGCGAGAGACCCAGTACTTC
CDR3: CAWRGGLVRETQYF

size: once
V: TRBV28
D: .
J: TRBJ1-2
DNA: TGTGCCAGCAGTTACAGGGATAGATCTACCTATGGCTACACCTTC
CDR3: CASSYRDRSTYGYTF

size: .
V: TRBV10-3
D: .
J: TRBJ1-1
DNA: TGTGCCCTAAGGGCAGGGTTGAACACTGAAGCTTTCTTT
CDR3: CALRAGLNTEAFF

size: .
V: TRBV7-2
D: TRBD1
J: TRBJ2-7
DNA: TGTGCCAGCAGCTCGGACAGGGGGTACGAGCAGTACTTC
CDR3: CASSSDRGYEQYF

size: .
V: TRBV27
D: TRBD1
J: TRBJ1-5
DNA: TGTGCCAGCAGTTTATTGGGGGGGACAGGGCATCAGCCCCAGCATTTT
CDR3: CASSLLGGTGHQPQHF

size: .
V: TRBV2
D: .
J: TRBJ2-7
DNA: TGTGCCAGCACTGTCGCACAGGGGGGGTTATACGAGCAGTACTTC
CDR3: CASTVAQGGLYEQYF

size: .
V: TRBV19
D: .
J: TRBJ1-3
DNA: TGTGCCAGTAGTATTGGGGCAGGGAAGAGCTCTGGAAACACCATATATTTT
CDR3: CASSIGAGKSSGNTIYF

size: .
V: TRBV6-1
D: .
J: TRBJ1-1
DNA: TGTGCCAGCAGTCCGACGTCGCGCGGGGATGAAGCTTTCTTT
CDR3: CASSPTSRGDEAFF

size: .
V: TRBV10-1
D: .
J: TRBJ2-7
DNA: TGCGCCAGCAGTGAGACGGTTTCCTACGAGCAGTACTTC
CDR3: CASSETVSYEQYF

size: .
V: TRBV13
D: TRBD1
J: TRBJ1-2
DNA: TGTGCCAGCAGCATTGACAGGGGGCTGTTTGGCTACACCTTC
CDR3: CASSIDRGLFGYTF

size: .
V: TRBV6-6
D: TRBD2
J: TRBJ2-2
DNA: TGTGCCAGCAGTTTGCTAGCGGCGAACACCGGGGAGCTGTTTTTT
CDR3: CASSLLAANTGELFF

size: .
V: TRBV5-1
D: .
J: TRBJ2-5
DNA: TGCGCCAGCAGCTCCACGGCAGGGGGGGAGACCCAGTACTTC
CDR3: CASSSTAGGETQYF

size: .
V: TRBV5-6
D: TRBD2
J: TRBJ2-2
DNA: TGTGCCAGCAGCTTTATCCCGGGAGGGCCTGGGTCGCGCGAGCTGTTTTTT
CDR3: CASSFIPGGPGSRELFF

size: .
V: TRBV5-1
D: TRBD1
J: TRBJ2-5
DNA: TGCGCCAGCAGCACATCCGGGACAGGGACTGGGACTCCCCAAGAGACCCAGTACTTC
CDR3: CASSTSGTGTGTPQETQYF

size: few
V: TRBV6-1
D: TRBD1
J: TRBJ1-2
DNA: TGTGCCAGCAGTGAAAGACAGGGTGGGTCCTATGGCTACACCTTC
CDR3: CASSERQGGSYGYTF

size: .
V: TRBV10-2
D: .
J: TRBJ1-3
DNA: TGCGCCAGCAGTGAGTCCGGGGGGCCTGGAAACACCATATATTTT
CDR3: CASSESGGPGNTIYF

size: .
V: TRBV11-2
D: TRBD1
J: TRBJ2-7
DNA: TGTGCCAGCAGCTGGTGGGACAGGGGATACGAGCAGTACTTC
CDR3: CASSWWDRGYEQYF

size: .
V: TRBV28
D: TRBD1
J: TRBJ1-2
DNA: TGTGCCAGCAGTCTGGTACAGGGGGCAGATGGCTACACCTTC
CDR3: CASSLVQGADGYTF

size: .
V: TRBV7-9
D: TRBD1
J: TRBJ2-5
DNA: TGTGCCAGCAGCTTGGGTCAGGGGGCTGGGGAGACCCAGTACTTC
CDR3: CASSLGQGAGETQYF

size: few
V: TRBV2
D: TRBD1
J: TRBJ2-7
DNA: TGTGCCAGCACACAACAGGGGCAGTCCTACGAGCAGTACTTC
CDR3: CASTQQGQSYEQYF

size: .
V: TRBV5-1
D: .
J: TRBJ1-1
DNA: TGCGCCAGCAGCTTGGGGAGGGTAGGGATGAACACTGAAGCTTTCTTT
CDR3: CASSLGRVGMNTEAFF

size: once
V: TRBV28
D: TRBD2
J: TRBJ2-7
DNA: TGTGCCAGCAGTCCGACTAGCGGGAGGGTCCACGAGCAGTACTTC
CDR3: CASSPTSGRVHEQYF

size: .
V: TRBV19
D: TRBD1
J: TRBJ1-1
DNA: TGTGCCAGTAGTCCCCGGACAGGGAGGCACACTGAAGCTTTCTTT
CDR3: CASSPRTGRHTEAFF

size: .
V: TRBV30
D: TRBD1
J: TRBJ2-1
DNA: TGTGCCTGGGGTCCGTATTCCAGGGGGCTTGAGCAGTTCTTC
CDR3: CAWGPYSRGLEQFF

size: .
V: TRBV9
D: TRBD2
J: TRBJ2-1
DNA: TGTGCCAGCAGCACAGCGGGATGGGGGGGCAATGAGCAGTTCTTC
CDR3: CASSTAGWGGNEQFF

size: .
V: TRBV18
D: TRBD1
J: TRBJ2-7
DNA: TGTGCCAGCTCAACCGGGACAGGGAACTCCTACGAGCAGTACTTC
CDR3: CASSTGTGNSYEQYF

size: few
V: TRBV6-5
D: .
J: TRBJ2-5
DNA: TGTGCCAGCAGTTACACCGACCAGGGGTGGGAGACCCAGTACTTC
CDR3: CASSYTDQGWETQYF

size: .
V: TRBV15
D: TRBD1
J: TRBJ2-7
DNA: TGTGCCACCAGCCAACTACAGGGGGGCGAGCAGTACTTC
CDR3: CATSQLQGGEQYF

size: .
V: TRBV7-9
D: .
J: TRBJ1-2
DNA: TGTGCCAGCAGCTTAGCGGGGGGTACGGGTGGCTACACCTTC
CDR3: CASSLAGGTGGYTF

size: .
V: TRBV6-5
D: .
J: TRBJ2-5
DNA: TGTGCCAGCAGCGGGGGCACAGGGGCGCAAGAGACCCAGTACTTC
CDR3: CASSGGTGAQETQYF

size: .
V: TRBV16
D: TRBD1
J: TRBJ2-6
DNA: TGTGCCAGCAGCCGGCCGGGACAGGGGTCCGGGGCCAACGTCCTGACTTTC
CDR3: CASSRPGQGSGANVLTF

size: .
V: TRBV9
D: TRBD2
J: TRBJ2-1
DNA: TGTGCCAGCAGCGCAGATGGGACTAGCGGGAGGGCGGGGCAGTTCTTC
CDR3: CASSADGTSGRAGQFF

size: .
V: TRBV29-1
D: .
J: TRBJ1-1
DNA: TGCAGCGTATTAAGGACAGCGCTGAACACTGAAGCTTTCTTT
CDR3: CSVLRTALNTEAFF

size: .
V: TRBV15
D: .
J: TRBJ1-1
DNA: TGTGCCACCAGCAGAGACCCAGGCACCAACACTGAAGCTTTCTTT
CDR3: CATSRDPGTNTEAFF

size: .
V: TRBV2
D: .
J: TRBJ2-7
DNA: TGTGCCAGCAGTCGACTCTCAACCCACGAGCAGTACTTC
CDR3: CASSRLSTHEQYF

size: .
V: TRBV6-5
D: TRBD1
J: TRBJ1-1
DNA: TGTGCCAGCAGCGGGGACAGGGGCAATGAAGCTTTCTTT
CDR3: CASSGDRGNEAFF

size: once
V: TRBV7-2
D: TRBD2
J: TRBJ2-7
DNA: TGTGCCAGCAGCGGCACTAGCGGGAGGGGGTACGAGCAGTACTTC
CDR3: CASSGTSGRGYEQYF

size: once
V: TRBV19
D: .
J: TRBJ1-2
DNA: TGTGCCAGTAGTACCCGGGGCCAGGGACGCGGAGGGGGCTACACCTTC
CDR3: CASSTRGQGRGGGYTF

size: .
V: TRBV18
D: TRBD1
J: TRBJ2-3
DNA: TGTGCCAGCTCGGCCCAAACAGGGGGCTTTAGCACAGATACGCAGTATTTT
CDR3: CASSAQTGGFSTDTQYF